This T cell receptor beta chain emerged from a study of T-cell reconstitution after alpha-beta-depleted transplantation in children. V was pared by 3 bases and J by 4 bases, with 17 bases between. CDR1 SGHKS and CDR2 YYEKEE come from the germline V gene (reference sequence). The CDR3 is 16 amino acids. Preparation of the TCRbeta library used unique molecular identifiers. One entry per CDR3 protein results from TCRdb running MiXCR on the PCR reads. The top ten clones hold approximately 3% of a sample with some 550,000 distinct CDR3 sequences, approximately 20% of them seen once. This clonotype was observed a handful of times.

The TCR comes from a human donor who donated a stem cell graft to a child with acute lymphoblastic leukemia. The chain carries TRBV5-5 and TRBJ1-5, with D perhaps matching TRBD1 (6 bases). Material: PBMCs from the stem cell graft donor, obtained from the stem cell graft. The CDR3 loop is CASSSVPGQGNQPQHF. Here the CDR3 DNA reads TGTGCCAGCAGCTCAGTACCGGGACAAGGAAATCAGCCCCAGCATTTT.